Listed below are T cell receptor beta chains from one sample, sequenced in a study of T-cell reconstitution after alpha-beta-depleted transplantation in children. One entry per CDR3 protein, called by TCRdb with MiXCR from the PCR reads. The data contain 200,000 or so distinct CDR3 sequences, about 8.4% of them singletons. The specimen comprised PBMCs, mostly from graft donor cells, sampled 360 days after TCRalphabeta/CD19-depleted stem cell transplant. The source of these receptors is a male patient between 2 and 15 years old who had a stem cell transplant for acute myeloid leukemia, so the T cells may come from the graft donor. The CDR3 runs from the conserved cysteine through the conserved F or W. A D gene is named only where the DNA matches it firmly. Expanded clones get a size class; other rows say once, few or many, or leave the size out.

D: TRBD2
V: TRBV12-3/TRBV12-4
size: -
J: TRBJ2-1
DNA: TGTGCCAGCAGTTTAGGCCTAGGGGCTAGCGGGAGACTGGAGCAGTTCTTC
CDR3: CASSLGLGASGRLEQFF

D: -
V: TRBV5-1
size: many
J: TRBJ1-3
DNA: TGCGCCAGCAGCCCACCAACTGGAAACACCATATATTTT
CDR3: CASSPPTGNTIYF

D: -
V: TRBV7-3
size: many
J: TRBJ1-1
DNA: TGTGCCAGCAGCTTAAATGGGAACACTGAAGCTTTCTTT
CDR3: CASSLNGNTEAFF

D: TRBD2
V: TRBV19
size: few
J: TRBJ2-7
DNA: TGTGCCAGTAGTACACGGACTAGCGGGCTTTACGAGCAGTACTTC
CDR3: CASSTRTSGLYEQYF

D: -
V: TRBV20-1
size: -
J: TRBJ2-7
DNA: TGCAGTGCTAGAGATACGGCCCTAGGGGAGTACGAGCAGTACTTC
CDR3: CSARDTALGEYEQYF

D: -
V: TRBV7-8
size: few
J: TRBJ1-1
DNA: TGTGCCAGCAGCTTAGGGGGCCCAGGAATGAACACTGAAGCTTTCTTT
CDR3: CASSLGGPGMNTEAFF

D: -
V: TRBV5-1
size: many
J: TRBJ1-6
DNA: TGCGCCAGCAGCTTTTTGAGCTCCTATAATTCACCCCTCCACTTT
CDR3: CASSFLSSYNSPLHF

D: TRBD2
V: TRBV12-3/TRBV12-4
size: many
J: TRBJ2-1
DNA: TGTGCCAGCAGGAGCGGGGTCTCCTACAATGAGCAGTTCTTC
CDR3: CASRSGVSYNEQFF

D: TRBD1
V: TRBV5-1
size: many
J: TRBJ2-1
DNA: TGCGCCAGCCGTGACACAGGGGGGCATGAGCAGTTCTTC
CDR3: CASRDTGGHEQFF

D: -
V: TRBV5-1
size: few
J: TRBJ2-5
DNA: TGCGCCAGCAGCTGGGGGGTCCAAGAGACCCAGTACTTC
CDR3: CASSWGVQETQYF

D: -
V: TRBV20-1
size: -
J: TRBJ2-3
DNA: TGCAGTGCTAGAGAGTCAAGCACAGATACGCAGTATTTT
CDR3: CSARESSTDTQYF

D: -
V: TRBV12-3/TRBV12-4
size: few
J: TRBJ2-5
DNA: TGTGCCAGCGGATACTTAGAGATTGAGACCCAGTACTTC
CDR3: CASGYLEIETQYF

D: -
V: TRBV12-3/TRBV12-4
size: few
J: TRBJ1-2
DNA: TGTGCCAGCAGTTTTTACCCAGGAGACTATGGCTACACCTTC
CDR3: CASSFYPGDYGYTF

D: TRBD1
V: TRBV29-1
size: many
J: TRBJ2-2
DNA: TGCAGCGTTGAGGGACAGGGATCCACCGGGGAGCTGTTTTTT
CDR3: CSVEGQGSTGELFF

D: TRBD1
V: TRBV11-2
size: few
J: TRBJ1-4
DNA: TGTGCCAGCTCCCCCGGACAGGGGACTCAAAGGGAAAAACTGTTTTTT
CDR3: CASSPGQGTQREKLFF

D: TRBD2
V: TRBV11-2
size: many
J: TRBJ2-5
DNA: TGTGCCAGCAGCTTAGATTGGGCTAGCGGACAAGAGACCCAGTACTTC
CDR3: CASSLDWASGQETQYF

D: -
V: TRBV5-1
size: many
J: TRBJ2-3
DNA: TGCGCCAGCAGCCCCGGGACTTTCACAGATACGCAGTATTTT
CDR3: CASSPGTFTDTQYF

D: -
V: TRBV10-3
size: many
J: TRBJ2-7
DNA: TGTGCCATCAGTGGGACGGTCTCCTACGAGCAGTACTTC
CDR3: CAISGTVSYEQYF

D: -
V: TRBV9
size: many
J: TRBJ2-3
DNA: TGTGCCAGCAGCGTAGGGGTCTCTGCCCCCACAGATACGCAGTATTTT
CDR3: CASSVGVSAPTDTQYF